This T cell receptor (beta chain) appears in the sequencing data of a study of human T cells and chemical hapten exposure. As for time point: patch test 3, about 24 weeks after DPC sensitization. Described treatment: therapeutic diphenylcyclopropenone sensitization with weekly scalp DPC. The CDR3 length is 13 residues. Per the germline V gene, CDR1 is SNHLY and CDR2 is FYNNEI. V lost 7 bases, J lost 1 base, and 9 bases lay in between. Each CDR3 protein gets one entry after TCRdb re-called the RACE reads with MiXCR. The sample lists roughly 100,000 distinct CDR3 sequences, about 34% seen once, with less than 3% in the top ten.

Here the sequenced sample was whole blood, taken in connection with sensitization to the hapten diphenylcyclopropenone (DPC). The clonotype comes from a man aged 40-49 years with alopecia areata. Some clones in this sample may be carry-over from other donors' samples. V and J are TRBV2 and TRBJ2-3; D gene ambiguous. In DNA form, the CDR3 reads TGTGCCAGCATACCAACGGGCACAGATACGCAGTATTTT. This codes for CASIPTGTDTQYF.